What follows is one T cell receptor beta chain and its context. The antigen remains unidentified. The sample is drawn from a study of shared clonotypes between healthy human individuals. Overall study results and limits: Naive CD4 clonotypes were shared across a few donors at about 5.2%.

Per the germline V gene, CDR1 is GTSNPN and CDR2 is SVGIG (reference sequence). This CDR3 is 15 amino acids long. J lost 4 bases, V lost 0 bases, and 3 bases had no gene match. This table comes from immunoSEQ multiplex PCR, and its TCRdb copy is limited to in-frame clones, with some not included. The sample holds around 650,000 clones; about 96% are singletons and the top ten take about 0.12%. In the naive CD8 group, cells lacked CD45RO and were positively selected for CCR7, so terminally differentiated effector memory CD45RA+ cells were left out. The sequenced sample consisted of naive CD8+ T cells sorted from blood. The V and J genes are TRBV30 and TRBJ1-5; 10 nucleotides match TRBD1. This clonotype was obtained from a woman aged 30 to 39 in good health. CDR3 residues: CAWSVRTGGNQPQHF. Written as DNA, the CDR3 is TGTGCCTGGAGTGTGAGGACAGGGGGGAATCAGCCCCAGCATTTT.